In this sample, the clone carrying this T cell receptor beta chain turned up a few times. The target antigen is unknown. This entry comes from a study of vaccination and CD4 T cells after COVID-19. Sequencing of DNA taken from cultured CD4+ T cells relied on the Oncomine TCR Beta short-read assay. CD4+ T cells were cultured, and genomic DNA was extracted from them. TCRdb ran MiXCR on the PCR reads and lists one entry per CDR3 protein. The table has around 21,000 distinct CDR3 sequences, roughly 51% seen once. The CDR3 extends over 15 amino acids. Trimming removed 1 base at V and 0 bases at J, with 10 bases between. CDR1 and CDR2 (germline): MNHEY, SMNVEV (reference sequence). Treatment denoted: 10-day PBMC culture with coronavirus spike peptide pools or control peptides (ViraFEST assay).

Sequenced: CD4+ T cells from blood, cultured in vitro. The clonotype comes from a human donor who had recovered from COVID-19. This rearrangement joins TRBV27 to TRBJ2-7; TRBD1 or TRBD2 may be the D gene (5 bases each). CDR3 protein: CASSLWGINSYEQYF. In nucleotides, the CDR3 is TGTGCCAGCAGTTTATGGGGGATCAACTCCTACGAGCAGTACTTC.